This T cell receptor beta chain was identified in a study of cytomegalovirus exposure and HLA in healthy donors. Findings of the study overall: In a later analysis, a missense DCLRE1C variant was linked to TCR beta V- and J-gene trimming.

This clone occurred once. Its antigen is not identified. The germline V gene has CDR1 SGHDT and CDR2 YYEEEE. The CDR3 is 14 residues long. Trimming cost V 0 bases and J 6 bases, with 9 bases left between them. Use of 60 Vbeta and 13 Jbeta primers characterized the PCR. Sequenced by immunoSEQ multiplex PCR; TCRdb stores in-frame clones only, minus some. This table holds 130,000 or so clones, 75% to 85% found once. Likely unrecorded immune exposures existed in these nominally healthy donors. Sequenced sample: PBMCs. The gene calls are TRBV5-6 and TRBJ2-2, with no clear D. The sequence was collected from a woman aged 50 to 65 in good health and CMV-seropositive. DNA of the CDR3: TGTGCCAGCAGCTTGGTTAGTAACGCCGGGGAGCTGTTTTTT. This codes for CASSLVSNAGELFF.